This T cell receptor beta chain was documented in a study of control samples from healthy donors and cancer patients. Germline loops: CDR1 SEHNR, CDR2 FQNEAQ (reference sequence). Trimming removed 0 bases at V and 6 bases at J, with 13 bases between. CDR3 size: 15 residues. Only in-frame clones appear in the TCRdb table, and some are missing; sequencing was by immunoSEQ multiplex PCR. The sample carries about 160,000 clones, roughly 94% recorded once. This clone was picked up one time. The sequence derives from a man between 60 and 70 years old with colorectal cancer. Sequencing input: PBMCs. This chain connects TRBV7-9 to TRBJ2-3; D is ambiguous. CDR3 sequence: CASSLAASQADTQYF. For the CDR3, the DNA is TGTGCCAGCAGCTTAGCAGCAAGCCAAGCGGATACGCAGTATTTT.